This TCR beta chain was sequenced in a study of T cells in Graves' hyperthyroidism and ophthalmopathy. CDR1 is MDHEN, CDR2 SYDVKM, per germline. Trimming cost V 6 bases and J 0 bases; bases outside gene matches: 5. The CDR3 is 16 residues long. Amplification of TCR beta CDR3 regions was performed using RNA transcripts as template. First-round RT-PCR with HTBI primers amplified the TCR CDR3 region. TCRdb processed the multiplex PCR reads anew with MiXCR; each CDR3 protein has one entry. The sample comprises about 600,000 distinct CDR3 sequences, about 14% of which are singletons, and roughly 7.7% rests with the top ten. The sample holds many counts of this clonotype.

This clonotype was obtained from a woman younger than 30 with Graves' ophthalmopathy. The sample consisted of blood. The rearrangement uses TRBV28 and TRBJ2-1; 10 positions agree with TRBD2. CDR3 loop: CASSPSGSYSYNEQFF. The DNA for the CDR3 is TGTGCCAGCAGCCCTAGCGGGAGTTACTCCTACAATGAGCAGTTCTTC.